Presented here are 9 T cell receptor beta chains from one specimen sequenced in a study of blood T cell dynamics during melanoma immunotherapy. Stated time point: pre-treatment baseline. Profiled with immunoSEQ multiplex PCR; TCRdb holds only in-frame clones, not every one. The sample includes 9,900 or so clones, 89% of them seen just once. The material sequenced was blood, taken from a patient treated with checkpoint blockade. The source of these receptors is a human donor with melanoma.

This clone was seen a few times. The rearrangement uses TRBV28 and TRBJ2-7; D assignment may be TRBD1 or TRBD2 (7 bases each). The V end was cut by 3 bases, the J end by 3 bases, with 18 bases between. Germline CDR1 reads MDHEN; CDR2 reads SYDVKM. The CDR3 has 16 amino acids. Written as DNA, the CDR3 is TGTGCCAGCAGTTTGGCTCCGGCAGGGGGGGGCTACGAGCAGTACTTC. This codes for CASSLAPAGGGYEQYF.

This chain uses TRBV4-1 with TRBJ2-3; no clear D gene. The germline gives CDR1 MGHRA, CDR2 YSYEKL. CDR3 length: 14 amino acids. Between the trimmed V and J ends, which lost 3 bases and 6 bases, there was a span of 13 bases. The CDR3 region is CASSHPAPRDTQYF. CDR3 bases: TGCGCCAGCAGCCATCCTGCTCCTAGGGATACGCAGTATTTT.

This chain connects TRBV28 to TRBJ2-7, with 7 bases identical to TRBD1. The length of the CDR3 is 14 residues. Germline V gene data show CDR1 as MDHEN and CDR2 as SYDVKM. Unmatched junction bases numbered 6, after V lost 6 bases and J lost 1 base. The CDR3 loop is CASSRPGQSYEQYF. Here the CDR3 DNA reads TGTGCCAGCAGCAGACCGGGACAGTCCTACGAGCAGTACTTC.

V gene TRBV11-2 combines with J gene TRBJ2-1; D remains unclear. V lost 1 base, J lost 12 bases, and 13 bases lay in between. The CDR3 is 13 residues long. Germline V gene lookup returns CDR1 SGHAT and CDR2 FQNNGV. CDR3 amino acids: CASSLVLHKGQFF. The CDR3 DNA reads as TGTGCCAGCAGCTTAGTACTCCATAAGGGGCAGTTCTTC.

The chain combines TRBV4-3 with TRBJ2-7; TRBD1 is a possible D gene (5 bases). The CDR3 runs to 13 residues. Germline-derived CDR1 and CDR2 are LGHNA and YSLEER. V dropped 3 bases and J dropped 3 bases, with 9 bases sitting between them. The chain's CDR3 is CASSQDQGYEQYF. For the CDR3, the DNA is TGCGCCAGCAGCCAGGATCAGGGCTACGAGCAGTACTTC.

The chain joins TRBV7-3 to TRBJ2-1; TRBD2 aligns across 7 bases. The trim removed 4 bases at V and 10 bases at J, leaving 7 bases unmatched. Germline CDR1 and CDR2: SGHTA and FQGTGA. The CDR3 sequence is 13 residues long. The CDR3 region is CASSSQRDGEQFF. In DNA form, the CDR3 reads TGTGCCAGCAGCTCCCAGCGGGACGGCGAGCAGTTCTTC.

This chain connects TRBV7-2 to TRBJ2-5; D is perhaps TRBD2 (5 bases). This CDR3 is 15 amino acids long. V lost 5 bases to trimming and J lost 5 bases, with 18 bases between them. Germline values: CDR1 SGHTA, CDR2 FQGNSA. The CDR3, as DNA: TGTGCCAGCAGCCCCAGATCGGGGATTTGGGAGACCCAGTACTTC. This gives the protein CASSPRSGIWETQYF.

The chain carries TRBV28 and TRBJ1-2; no reliable D call. The CDR3 sequence is 11 residues long. V shed 7 bases and J shed 2 bases, with 5 bases lying between them. Germline CDR1 is MDHEN and CDR2 is SYDVKM. CDR3 amino acids: CASMWNYGYTF. The CDR3, as DNA: TGTGCCAGCATGTGGAACTATGGCTACACCTTC.

V gene TRBV4-1 combines with J gene TRBJ2-5, with TRBD2 identical over 16 bases. V trimming: 2 bases; J trimming: 11 bases; junction bases outside the gene matches: 14. Germline-derived CDR1 and CDR2 are MGHRA and YSYEKL. This CDR3 has 18 amino acids. The CDR3 protein is CASSQQLGTSGRAGEQYF. The CDR3 nucleotides read TGCGCCAGCAGCCAACAACTGGGGACTAGCGGGAGGGCCGGGGAGCAGTACTTC.